This TCR beta chain originates from a study of metastatic and nonmetastatic thyroid tumors. Through MiXCR, TCRdb re-clonotyped the PCR reads. The table shows 30,000 to 35,000 clones, with 25% to 35% occurring only once. All patients were treatment-naive before thyroid surgery. This clone has a count of ten or more. The sequence came from a female donor with papillary thyroid cancer or a benign thyroid nodule (not recorded which). Some clones in this sample may be carry-over from other donors' samples. Sequencing used blood.

CDR3 loop: CAWSLGTATYEQYF. The CDR3 DNA reads TGTGCCTGGTCTCTCGGGACAGCGACCTACGAGCAGTACTTC. This chain uses TRBV30 with TRBJ2-7; TRBD1 aligns across 7 bases. CDR3 length equals 14 residues. The ends lost 5 bases at V and 2 bases at J; junction bases unmatched: 9. CDR1 GTSNPN and CDR2 SVGIG come from the germline V gene (reference sequence).